These 16 T cell receptor beta chains were all obtained from the same sample, sequenced in a study of T cell repertoires in cytomegalovirus infection. The antigens of these receptors remain unknown. Via MiXCR, TCRdb re-called the reads, giving one row per CDR3 protein. This table holds roughly 990,000 distinct CDR3 sequences, approximately 32% found once. The sequenced sample was cultured CD8+ T cells from PBMCs, obtained from culture after CMV antigen stimulation. The receptor set was obtained from a human donor in good health (CMV status not recorded). Some clones in this sample may be carry-over from other donors' samples.

Concerning this clonotype: The junction and the germline gene differ at one end; a read error may be behind it. The V and J genes are TRBV5-1 and TRBJ1-1, with D unresolved. CDR3 length: 16 amino acids. Germline assignment: CDR1 SGHRS and CDR2 YFSETQ. The CDR3 DNA is TGCGCCAGCAGCTTCCAAGGCCACGGCTTAAACACTCAAGCTTTCTTT. Encoded protein: CASSFQGHGLNTQAFF.

V is TRBV10-3 and J is TRBJ2-1; TRBD1 is a possible D gene (5 bases). The V gene's germline CDR1 is ENHRY and CDR2 SYGVKD. The ends were cut back, 3 bases at V and 15 bases at J, with 9 bases in the middle. This CDR3 comprises 10 residues. CDR3 region: CAISEGQWFF. The CDR3 DNA reads TGTGCCATCAGTGAAGGACAATGGTTCTTC.

The chain employs TRBV6-2 or TRBV6-3 and TRBJ1-5; D possibly corresponds to TRBD1 (5 bases). This CDR3 region has 13 residues. Between the trimmed V and J ends, which lost 8 bases and 5 bases, there was a span of 13 bases. Germline V gives CDR1 MNHEY, CDR2 SVGEGT. This chain's CDR3 is CASDGKGYQPQHF. The CDR3 DNA reads TGTGCCAGCGACGGGAAGGGGTATCAGCCCCAGCATTTT.

The J gene is TRBJ2-2, the V gene TRBV27; no clear D gene. CDR3 length: 16 residues. Trimming pared 0 bases from V and 0 bases from J, leaving 8 bases between. Germline lookup yields CDR1 MNHEY and CDR2 SMNVEV (reference sequence). CDR3 DNA sequence: TGTGCCAGCAGTTTATCGCACCTTACGAACACCGGGGAGCTGTTTTTT. It yields the protein CASSLSHLTNTGELFF.

The V gene is TRBV19, the J gene TRBJ1-2; possible D gene TRBD1, 5 bases. CDR1 is LNHDA and CDR2 is SQIVND in the germline V gene (reference sequence). The CDR3 is made up of 14 amino acids. V lost 3 bases and J 5 bases, leaving 13 bases between the germline ends. The CDR3 region has the DNA TGTGCCAGTAGTATTGGCAGGGCAGGTTATGGCTACACCTTC. Translating gives CASSIGRAGYGYTF.

This clonotype was detected ten times or more. The gene calls are TRBV7-8 and TRBJ2-5; 7 bases fit TRBD1. Looked up from germline, CDR1 is SGHVS and CDR2 is FQNEAQ. The CDR3 loop spans 14 amino acids. With 8 bases clipped from V and 4 bases from J, the junction kept 10 bases outside the gene matches. The CDR3: CASDHRGAGETQYF. CDR3 bases: TGTGCCAGCGACCACAGGGGCGCCGGAGAGACCCAGTACTTC.

The chain is built from TRBV2 and TRBJ2-3; 13 nucleotides line up with TRBD2. Germline CDR1 is SNHLY and CDR2 is FYNNEI. V dropped 1 base and J dropped 5; count of bases not matched to a gene: 3. The CDR3 length is 16 residues. The CDR3 here is CASSEETSGGRDTQYF. The CDR3 DNA follows: TGTGCCAGCAGTGAAGAGACTAGCGGGGGGAGAGATACGCAGTATTTT.

The V and J genes are TRBV6-2 or TRBV6-3 and TRBJ1-2; TRBD1 matches 9 bases. The germline gives CDR1 MNHEY, CDR2 SVGEGT. V gave up 8 bases and J gave up 6 bases; unmatched junction bases: 10. There are 14 residues in the CDR3. CDR3 loop: CASEGTGRRDGYTF. The CDR3 region has the DNA TGTGCCAGCGAGGGGACAGGGCGGCGGGATGGCTACACCTTC.

With regard to this clonotype: This may stem from a read error, because a much larger clone lies one nucleotide away. The chain combines TRBV27 with TRBJ2-1; the D gene is possibly TRBD1 (6 bases). The J call is in doubt because the DNA end fits TRBJ2-7 better. This CDR3 spans 14 amino acids. Germline values: CDR1 MNHEY, CDR2 SMNVEV (reference sequence). For the CDR3, the DNA is TGTGCCAGCAGGTCCGGGACAAGGTCCAATGAGCAGTACTTC. Translated, it gives CASRSGTRSNEQYF.

In its sample, this clonotype was seen once. The chain joins TRBV7-8 to TRBJ2-5; 8 positions match TRBD2. In germline, CDR1 is SGHVS, CDR2 FQNEAQ. This CDR3 is built from 17 residues. Losses at the gene ends were 5 bases for V and 5 bases for J; bases not matched to a gene: 16. The CDR3 sequence: CASSPIGGVVVRETQYF. CDR3 nucleotide sequence: TGTGCCAGCAGCCCTATCGGGGGGGTAGTAGTAAGGGAGACCCAGTACTTC.

V is TRBV9 and J is TRBJ2-3; TRBD2 matches 8 bases. Per the germline V gene, CDR1 is SGDLS and CDR2 is YYNGEE. This CDR3 has 19 residues. V lost 4 bases to trimming and J lost 0 bases; unmatched junction nucleotides: 16. CDR3 nucleotide sequence: TGTGCCAGCAGCTTTAGGTCTTTAGCGGGGTTCGGCAGCACAGATACGCAGTATTTT. Translation: CASSFRSLAGFGSTDTQYF.

V usage is TRBV7-8 and J usage is TRBJ2-7; D might be TRBD1 or TRBD2, each matching 5 bases. Germline V gene sequence: CDR1 SGHVS, CDR2 FQNEAQ. V was trimmed by 0 bases and J by 7 bases, leaving 19 bases between them. CDR3 length: 16 residues. The CDR3 DNA follows: TGTGCCAGCAGCTTAGCCCCTCTGAGAGGGGCTCGGGAGCAGTACTTC. Translated, it gives CASSLAPLRGAREQYF.

This clonotype was counted between two and nine times. The chain employs TRBV6-2 or TRBV6-3 and TRBJ1-6, with 7 bases lining up with TRBD1. The V segment lost 5 bases and the J segment 7 bases; nucleotides outside the gene matches: 5. CDR3 length: 14 residues. Germline CDR1 is MNHEY and CDR2 is SVGEGT. The CDR3 region has the DNA TGTGCCAGCAGTCGACAGGGTGCAAATTCACCCCTCCACTTT. Protein sequence: CASSRQGANSPLHF.

The rearrangement links TRBV7-9 to TRBJ1-2, with 8 bases matching TRBD1. The CDR3 covers 16 residues. Germline lookup yields CDR1 SEHNR and CDR2 FQNEAQ (reference sequence). J was trimmed by 8 bases and V by 2 bases; bases with no gene match: 13. The CDR3 is CASSLRSDRGVRGYTF. The CDR3 DNA is TGTGCCAGCAGCTTACGGTCTGACAGGGGAGTGAGAGGCTACACCTTC. Using reference TRBV7-9 and TRBJ1-2 for the parts outside the CDR3, the full variable domain is DTGVSQNPRHKITKRGQNVTFRCDPISEHNRLYWYRQTLGQGPEFLTYFQNEAQLEKSRLLSDRFSAERPKGSFSTLEIQRTEQGDSAMYLCASSLRSDRGVRGYTFGSGTRLTVV.

This rearrangement joins TRBV10-3 to TRBJ1-1; D is unclear. Germline CDR1 is ENHRY and CDR2 is SYGVKD. Deletions cut 1 base from V and 1 base from J, with 7 bases between. This CDR3 has 14 amino acids. CDR3 DNA: TGTGCCATCAGTGAGTATACGGGGAACACTGAAGCTTTCTTT. Its translation is CAISEYTGNTEAFF.

V and J are TRBV4-2 and TRBJ2-2; D not resolved. V was trimmed by 1 base and J by 6 bases, leaving 12 bases between them. The V gene's germline CDR1 is LGHNA and CDR2 YNFKEQ. The CDR3 sequence is 15 residues long. In nucleotides, the CDR3 is TGTGCCAGCAGCCAAGGCTTGCCGGGTTCCGGGGAGCTGTTTTTT. Residues: CASSQGLPGSGELFF.